This T cell receptor beta chain was sequenced for a study of cytomegalovirus exposure and HLA in healthy donors. Study-level points and caveats: Among TCR beta chains, those listed as cytomegalovirus-associated numbered some 160.

The J segment lost 6 bases and the V segment lost 4 bases, leaving 19 bases of the junction unmatched. In germline, CDR1 is SGHRS, CDR2 YFSETQ. This CDR3 has 20 amino acids. The PCR employed 60 Vbeta primers together with 13 Jbeta primers. Sequencing used immunoSEQ multiplex PCR; TCRdb keeps in-frame clones, though not all of them. The sample lists about 190,000 clones, approximately 78% occurring once. Remarks on this clone: Its specificity is unknown.

Sequenced input: PBMCs. The genes are TRBV5-1 and TRBJ2-3; 14 bases match TRBD2. The TCR sequence derives from a woman aged 18-30 years in good health and CMV-seronegative. The CDR3 is CASSLDPPRTSGRTGDTQYF. In DNA form, the CDR3 reads TGCGCCAGCAGCCTGGACCCACCACGGACTAGCGGGAGGACGGGGGATACGCAGTATTTT.